The clone carrying this T cell receptor (beta chain) was observed a few times. What it recognizes is unknown. The record originates from a study of identical twins. The study, taken as a whole, reports: Fewer insertions were carried by abundant cord blood beta clonotypes, but none was seen in memory repertoires. Cross-sectional statistical analysis was relied on for the conclusions, without the same donors being followed. Beta out-of-frame twin sharing showed a weaker excess.

The CDR3 spans 15 residues. Germline lookup yields CDR1 SGHAT and CDR2 FQDESV (reference sequence). Trimming shortened V by 1 base and J by 0 bases, and 10 bases separated the two germline ends. Template switching created a universal primer site, and the cDNA included unique molecular identifiers. Each CDR3 protein gets one entry after TCRdb re-called the 5' RACE reads with MiXCR. The sample lists around 670,000 distinct CDR3 sequences, around 6% seen once, with around 1.9% in the top ten. Sequencing was carried out using naive T cells sorted from blood. The chain carries TRBV11-1 and TRBJ2-7, with D perhaps TRBD1 or TRBD2 (5 bases each). This TCR was sampled from a man aged 18 to 30 in good health. The CDR3 spells CASSLGGTSSYEQYF. The DNA for the CDR3 is TGTGCCAGCAGCTTAGGAGGGACGAGCTCCTACGAGCAGTACTTC.